The source of this TCR beta chain is a study of blood T cell repertoires in COVID-19. Produced via immunoSEQ multiplex PCR; TCRdb's table is partial and in-frame only. The sample has fewer than 250,000 clones, around 84% seen once. CDR1 MNHEY and CDR2 SMNVEV come from the germline V gene (reference sequence). CDR3 size: 14 residues. V was shortened by 4 bases and J by 6 bases, with 12 bases between the two germline ends. The V call is TRBV27, the J call TRBJ2-2; D call uncertain. Sequencing used peripheral blood. The clonotype originates from a man in his fifties with acute or convalescent COVID-19. The CDR3 bases are TGTGCCAGCAGTTCCCACAAATTTCCCGGGGAGCTGTTTTTT. Residues: CASSSHKFPGELFF.